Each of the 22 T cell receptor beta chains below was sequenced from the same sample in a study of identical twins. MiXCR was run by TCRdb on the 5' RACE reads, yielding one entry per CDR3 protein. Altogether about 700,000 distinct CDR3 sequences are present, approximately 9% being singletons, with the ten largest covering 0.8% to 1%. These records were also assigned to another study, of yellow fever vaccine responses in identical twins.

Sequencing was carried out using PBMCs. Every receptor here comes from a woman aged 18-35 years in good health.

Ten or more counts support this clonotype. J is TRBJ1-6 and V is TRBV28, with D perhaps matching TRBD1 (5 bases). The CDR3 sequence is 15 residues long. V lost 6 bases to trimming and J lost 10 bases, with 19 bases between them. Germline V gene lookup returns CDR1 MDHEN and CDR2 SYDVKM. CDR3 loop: CASSPAEGRVSPLHF. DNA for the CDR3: TGTGCCAGCAGCCCTGCTGAGGGACGGGTCTCACCCCTCCACTTT. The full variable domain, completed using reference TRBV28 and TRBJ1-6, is DVKVTQSSRYLVKRTGEKVFLECVQDMDHENMFWYRQDPGLGLRLIYFSYDVKMKEKGDIPEGYSVSREKKERFSLILESASTNQTSMYLCASSPAEGRVSPLHFGNGTRLTVT.

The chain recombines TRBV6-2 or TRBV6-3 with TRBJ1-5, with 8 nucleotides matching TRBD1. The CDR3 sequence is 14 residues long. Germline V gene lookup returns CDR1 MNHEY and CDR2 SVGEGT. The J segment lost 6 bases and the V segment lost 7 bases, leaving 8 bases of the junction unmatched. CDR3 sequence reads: CASNRQGASQPQHF. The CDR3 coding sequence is TGTGCCAGCAATAGGCAGGGGGCCTCTCAGCCCCAGCATTTT.

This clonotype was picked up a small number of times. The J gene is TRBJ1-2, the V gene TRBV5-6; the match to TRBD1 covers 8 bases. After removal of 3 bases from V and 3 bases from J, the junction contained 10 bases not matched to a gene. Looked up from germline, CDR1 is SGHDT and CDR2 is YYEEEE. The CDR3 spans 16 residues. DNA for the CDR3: TGTGCCAGCAGCTCCTCGGGGACAGGCACCTACTATGGCTACACCTTC. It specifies CASSSSGTGTYYGYTF.

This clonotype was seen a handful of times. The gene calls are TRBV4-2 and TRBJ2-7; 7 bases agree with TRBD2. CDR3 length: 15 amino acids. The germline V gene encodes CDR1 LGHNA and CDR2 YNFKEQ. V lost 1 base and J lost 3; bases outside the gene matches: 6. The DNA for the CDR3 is TGTGCCAGCAGCCAAGCTCGCGGGAGTGGCTACGAGCAGTACTTC. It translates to CASSQARGSGYEQYF.

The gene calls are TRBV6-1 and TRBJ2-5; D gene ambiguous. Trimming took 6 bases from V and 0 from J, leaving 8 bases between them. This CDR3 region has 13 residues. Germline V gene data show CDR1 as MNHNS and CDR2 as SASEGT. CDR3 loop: CASRAGNQETQYF. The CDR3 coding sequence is TGTGCCAGCAGGGCCGGAAACCAAGAGACCCAGTACTTC.

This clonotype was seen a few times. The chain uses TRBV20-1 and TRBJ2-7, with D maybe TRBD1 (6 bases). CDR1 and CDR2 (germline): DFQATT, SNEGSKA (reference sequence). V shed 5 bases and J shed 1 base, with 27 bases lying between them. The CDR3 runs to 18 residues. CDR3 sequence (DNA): TGCAGTGCTCCACTGCCCAAAGTAGGGGGAATAGGGTCCTACGAGCAGTACTTC. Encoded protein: CSAPLPKVGGIGSYEQYF.

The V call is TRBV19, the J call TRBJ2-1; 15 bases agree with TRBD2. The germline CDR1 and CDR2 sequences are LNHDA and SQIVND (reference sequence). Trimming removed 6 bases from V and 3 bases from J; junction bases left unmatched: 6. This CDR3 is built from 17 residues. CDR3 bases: TGTGCCAGTAGCACCGGGACTAGCGGGGGGTTCTACAATGAGCAGTTCTTC. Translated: CASSTGTSGGFYNEQFF.

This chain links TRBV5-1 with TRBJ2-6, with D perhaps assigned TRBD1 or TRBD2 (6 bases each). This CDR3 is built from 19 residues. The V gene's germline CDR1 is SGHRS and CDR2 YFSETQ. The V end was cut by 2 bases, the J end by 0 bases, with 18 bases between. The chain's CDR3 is CASSFGGWGLTSGANVLTF. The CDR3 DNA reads TGCGCCAGCAGCTTTGGAGGGTGGGGGCTAACCTCTGGGGCCAACGTCCTGACTTTC.

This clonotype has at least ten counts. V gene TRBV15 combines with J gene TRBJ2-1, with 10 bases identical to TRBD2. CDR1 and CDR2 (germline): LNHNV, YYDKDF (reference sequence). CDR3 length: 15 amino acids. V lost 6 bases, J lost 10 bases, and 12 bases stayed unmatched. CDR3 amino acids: CATSGRAGGSEEQFF. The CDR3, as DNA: TGTGCCACCAGTGGGAGAGCGGGAGGGTCGGAAGAGCAGTTCTTC.

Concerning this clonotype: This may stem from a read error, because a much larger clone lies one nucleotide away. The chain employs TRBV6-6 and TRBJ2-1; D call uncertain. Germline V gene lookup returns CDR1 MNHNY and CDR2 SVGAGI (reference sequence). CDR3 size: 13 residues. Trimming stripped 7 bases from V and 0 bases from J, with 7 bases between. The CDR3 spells CASTTGSYNEQFF. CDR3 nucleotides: TGTGCCAGCACTACGGGCTCCTACAATGAGCAGTTCTTC.

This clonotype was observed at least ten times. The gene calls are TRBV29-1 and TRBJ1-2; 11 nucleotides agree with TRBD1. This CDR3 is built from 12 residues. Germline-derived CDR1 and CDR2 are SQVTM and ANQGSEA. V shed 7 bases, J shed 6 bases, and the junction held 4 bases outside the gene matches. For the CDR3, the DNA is TGCAGCGCCGGACAGGGGGCCCATGGCTACACCTTC. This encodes CSAGQGAHGYTF.

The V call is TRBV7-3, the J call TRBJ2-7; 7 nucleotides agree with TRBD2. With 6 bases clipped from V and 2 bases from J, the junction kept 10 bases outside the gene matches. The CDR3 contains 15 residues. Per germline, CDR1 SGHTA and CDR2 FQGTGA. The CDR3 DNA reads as TGTGCCAGCAGTAAAAGCGGGGCCCCCGCCTACGAGCAGTACTTC. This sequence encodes CASSKSGAPAYEQYF.

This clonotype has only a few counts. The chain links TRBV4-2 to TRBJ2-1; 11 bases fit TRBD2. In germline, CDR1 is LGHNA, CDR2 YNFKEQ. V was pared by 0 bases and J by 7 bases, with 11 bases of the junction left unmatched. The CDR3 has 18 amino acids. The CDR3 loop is CASSQDPALAGVENEQFF. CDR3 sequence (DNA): TGTGCCAGCAGCCAAGATCCCGCACTAGCGGGAGTTGAGAATGAGCAGTTCTTC.

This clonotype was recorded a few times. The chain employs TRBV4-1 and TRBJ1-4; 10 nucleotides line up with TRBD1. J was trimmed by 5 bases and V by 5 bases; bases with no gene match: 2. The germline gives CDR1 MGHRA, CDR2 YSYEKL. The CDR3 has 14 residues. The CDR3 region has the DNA TGCGCCAGCAGCGGGACAGGGGAGAATGAAAAACTGTTTTTT. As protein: CASSGTGENEKLFF.

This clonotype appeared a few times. The CDR3 loop reads CASSYPPGQVSYEQYF. The CDR3 region has the DNA TGTGCCAGCAGTTACCCCCCGGGACAGGTCTCCTACGAGCAGTACTTC. The chain joins TRBV6-5 to TRBJ2-7, with TRBD1 matching 8 bases. There are 16 residues in the CDR3. V lost 2 bases and J lost 0; bases outside the gene matches: 6. Germline CDR1 reads MNHEY; CDR2 reads SVGAGI.

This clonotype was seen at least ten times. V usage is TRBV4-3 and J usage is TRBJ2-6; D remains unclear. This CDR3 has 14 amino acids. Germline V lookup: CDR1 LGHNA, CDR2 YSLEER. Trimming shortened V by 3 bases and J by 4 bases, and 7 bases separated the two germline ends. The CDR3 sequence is CASSQLTGANVLTF. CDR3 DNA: TGCGCCAGCAGCCAGCTCACCGGGGCCAACGTCCTGACTTTC.

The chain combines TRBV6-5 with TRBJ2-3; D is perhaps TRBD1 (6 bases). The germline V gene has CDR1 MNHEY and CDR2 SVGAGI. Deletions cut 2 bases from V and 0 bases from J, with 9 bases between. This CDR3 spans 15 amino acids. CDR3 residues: CASSYTDSSTDTQYF. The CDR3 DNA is TGTGCCAGCAGTTACACGGACAGTAGCACAGATACGCAGTATTTT.

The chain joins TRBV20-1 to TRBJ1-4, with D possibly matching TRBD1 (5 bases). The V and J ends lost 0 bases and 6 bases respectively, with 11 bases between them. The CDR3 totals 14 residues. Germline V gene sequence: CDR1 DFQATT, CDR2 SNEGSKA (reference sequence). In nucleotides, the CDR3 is TGCAGTGCTAGAGATCGAAGGGGTCATGAAAAACTGTTTTTT. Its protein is CSARDRRGHEKLFF.

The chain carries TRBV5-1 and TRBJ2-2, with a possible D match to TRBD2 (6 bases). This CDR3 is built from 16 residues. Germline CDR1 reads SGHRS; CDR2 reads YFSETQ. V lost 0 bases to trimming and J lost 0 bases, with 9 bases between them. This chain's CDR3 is CASSLGPGANTGELFF. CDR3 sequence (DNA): TGCGCCAGCAGCTTGGGGCCGGGGGCGAACACCGGGGAGCTGTTTTTT.

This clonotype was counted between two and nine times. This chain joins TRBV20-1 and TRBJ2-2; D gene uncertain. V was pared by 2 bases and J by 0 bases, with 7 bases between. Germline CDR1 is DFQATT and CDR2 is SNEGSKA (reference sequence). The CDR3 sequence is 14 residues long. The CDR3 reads CSARPWTNTGELFF. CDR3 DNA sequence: TGCAGTGCTAGACCCTGGACGAACACCGGGGAGCTGTTTTTT.

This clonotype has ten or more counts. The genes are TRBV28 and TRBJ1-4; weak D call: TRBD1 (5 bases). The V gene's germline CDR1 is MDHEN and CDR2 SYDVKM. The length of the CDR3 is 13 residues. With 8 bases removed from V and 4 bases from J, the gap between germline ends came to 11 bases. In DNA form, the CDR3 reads TGTGCCAGCTCTGGGGGTTTTAATGAAAAACTGTTTTTT. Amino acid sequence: CASSGGFNEKLFF.

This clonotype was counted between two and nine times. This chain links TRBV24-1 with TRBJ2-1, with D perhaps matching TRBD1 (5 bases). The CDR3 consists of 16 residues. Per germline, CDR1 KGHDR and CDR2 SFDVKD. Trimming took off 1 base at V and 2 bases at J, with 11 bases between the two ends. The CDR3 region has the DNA TGTGCCACCAGTGATTTTGGCCTAGGGGCCTACAATGAGCAGTTCTTC. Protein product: CATSDFGLGAYNEQFF.